This T cell receptor (beta chain) was sequenced during a study of T cells in Graves' hyperthyroidism and ophthalmopathy. Study-level findings and limits: The majority of expanded thyroid clonotypes above 0.001 also appeared in blood.

Amplified TCR beta CDR3 regions came from RNA transcripts. The HTBI set primed first-round TCR CDR3 RT-PCR. In TCRdb, the multiplex PCR reads were re-called with MiXCR into one record per CDR3 protein. The sample lists over 450,000 distinct CDR3 sequences; roughly 17% were seen once. Germline lookup yields CDR1 SGDLS and CDR2 YYNGEE. Trimming removed 3 bases from V and 6 bases from J; junction bases left unmatched: 7. This CDR3 contains 16 residues. This clonotype has at least ten counts. Its cognate antigen is unknown. This TCR was recovered from a woman aged 18-29 years with Graves' ophthalmopathy. V is TRBV9 and J is TRBJ2-7; TRBD2 matches 15 bases. The specimen was blood. The DNA of the CDR3 is TGTGCCAGCAGCGCCACGGGACTAGCGGGAGGACGCGAGCAGTACTTC. Translated, it gives CASSATGLAGGREQYF.